A single sample is the source of the 14 T cell receptor beta chains below, sequenced in a study of Ad26.COV2.S vaccination and SARS-CoV-2 variants. Documented treatment: about 20 received Ad26.COV2.S at low or high dose, single or two shots; roughly five received placebo; per-sample allocation not given. Day 63 after the first vaccine or placebo injection was the time point for sampling. This table comes from immunoSEQ multiplex PCR, and its TCRdb copy is limited to in-frame clones, with some not included. Of about 330,000 clones in the sample, 85% to 90% were seen once. The source was peripheral blood, collected in a trial of Ad26.COV2.S vaccine versus placebo. All receptors derive from a person between 18 and 59 years old who received the Ad26.COV2.S COVID-19 vaccine or a placebo.

The gene calls are TRBV7-3 and TRBJ1-2; TRBD1 might be the D (5 bases). Per germline, CDR1 SGHTA and CDR2 FQGTGA. The CDR3 has 13 amino acids. V dropped 5 bases and J dropped 4 bases, with 11 bases sitting between them. CDR3 amino acids: CASSPIDSYGYTF. CDR3 nucleotides: TGTGCCAGCAGCCCAATCGACAGCTATGGCTACACCTTC.

The chain couples TRBV15 to TRBJ2-1, with 10 bases identical to TRBD2. V lost 4 bases to trimming and J lost 5 bases; unmatched junction nucleotides: 8. The length of the CDR3 is 16 residues. Looked up from germline, CDR1 is LNHNV and CDR2 is YYDKDF (reference sequence). The CDR3 sequence: CATSKLLAGDDNEQFF. The CDR3 DNA sequence: TGTGCCACCAGCAAACTCCTAGCGGGAGACGACAATGAGCAGTTCTTC.

The chain is built from TRBV11-2 and TRBJ1-1, with TRBD1 matching 7 bases. The CDR3 consists of 16 residues. Germline V lookup: CDR1 SGHAT, CDR2 FQNNGV. Unmatched junction bases numbered 6, after V lost 1 base and J lost 1 base. CDR3 in amino acids: CASSLGGQPGNTEAFF. The CDR3 region has the DNA TGTGCCAGCAGCTTAGGGGGACAGCCAGGGAACACTGAAGCTTTCTTT.

The V call is TRBV7-9, the J call TRBJ2-7; D ambiguous. V gave up 4 bases and J gave up 3 bases, with 7 bases separating them. The V gene's germline CDR1 is SEHNR and CDR2 FQNEAQ (reference sequence). This CDR3 contains 12 residues. CDR3 amino acids: CASSYLDYEQYF. The CDR3 nucleotides read TGTGCCAGCAGCTACCTAGACTACGAGCAGTACTTC.

V is TRBV7-2 and J is TRBJ2-1, with no clear D. CDR3 length: 14 amino acids. Germline values: CDR1 SGHTA, CDR2 FQGNSA. The V gene lost 3 bases and the J gene lost 3 bases, with 9 bases spanning the gap. As DNA, the CDR3 is TGTGCCAGCAGCTTTTGGGCAGGCTACAATGAGCAGTTCTTC. Its protein product is CASSFWAGYNEQFF.

This chain joins TRBV28 and TRBJ1-1, with D perhaps TRBD1 (5 bases). This CDR3 region has 16 residues. Trimming left V 7 bases short and J 1 base short, with 19 bases between. Germline CDR1 reads MDHEN; CDR2 reads SYDVKM. For the CDR3, the DNA is TGTGCCAGCACCCACTTCGCCGGGGACTCGAACACTGAAGCTTTCTTT. This encodes CASTHFAGDSNTEAFF.

This clone was seen more than once but under ten times. V is TRBV7-9 and J is TRBJ2-7; D is unclear. The CDR3 consists of 13 residues. V lost 6 bases and J lost 7, with 16 bases in between. Germline V CDR1 and CDR2: SEHNR, FQNEAQ (reference sequence). The DNA of the CDR3 is TGTGCCAGCAGTTCCGGACCCGGGTGGGAGCAGTACGTC. The encoded protein is CASSSGPGWEQYV.

This sequence joins TRBV3-1 (or the pseudogene TRBV3-2) and TRBJ2-1, with D maybe TRBD1 (5 bases). Germline-derived CDR1 and CDR2 are LGHDT and YNNKEL (reference sequence). V gave up 0 bases and J gave up 9 bases, with 18 bases separating them. This CDR3 is 16 amino acids long. The chain's CDR3 is CASSQDPHRGTGEQFF. DNA of the CDR3: TGTGCCAGCAGCCAAGACCCCCATAGGGGTACCGGTGAGCAGTTCTTC.

This chain connects TRBV19 to TRBJ1-1, with 7 bases lining up with TRBD1. Germline lookup yields CDR1 LNHDA and CDR2 SQIVND (reference sequence). The CDR3 extends over 15 amino acids. J lost 3 bases, V lost 7 bases, and 11 bases had no gene match. CDR3 sequence: CASIGARDRDTEAFF. The CDR3 region has the DNA TGTGCCAGTATTGGGGCCAGGGACAGAGACACTGAAGCTTTCTTT.

This chain connects TRBV19 to TRBJ2-1, with a weak D call TRBD2 (5 bases). The length of the CDR3 is 17 residues. Trimming stripped 4 bases from V and 1 base from J, with 17 bases between. Germline V lookup: CDR1 LNHDA, CDR2 SQIVND (reference sequence). CDR3 sequence (DNA): TGTGCCAGTAGTACCCGGCTAGCAAGAGCTTCCTACAATGAGCAGTTCTTC. Translating gives CASSTRLARASYNEQFF.

This clone has just a few counts. This chain joins TRBV12-3 or TRBV12-4 and TRBJ1-2, with 7 bases identical to TRBD1. The J segment lost 6 bases and the V segment lost 7 bases, leaving 8 bases of the junction unmatched. The CDR3 covers 13 residues. CDR3 sequence: CASTYRGQDGYTF. CDR3 nucleotide sequence: TGTGCCAGCACCTACAGGGGTCAGGATGGCTACACCTTC.

The chain uses TRBV7-2 and TRBJ1-6; a weak D match, TRBD1 (6 bases). Trimming removed 1 base at V and 0 bases at J, with 13 bases between. Germline lookup yields CDR1 SGHTA and CDR2 FQGNSA. The length of the CDR3 is 18 residues. CDR3 amino acids: CASSLGGGLSSYNSPLHF. In DNA, the CDR3 is TGTGCCAGCAGCTTAGGGGGGGGGCTGAGCTCCTATAATTCACCCCTCCACTTT.

This clone was picked up one time. V gene TRBV6-4 combines with J gene TRBJ1-1; D is possibly TRBD1 (6 bases). Germline values: CDR1 MRHNA, CDR2 SNTAGT. This CDR3 spans 14 amino acids. V was trimmed by 4 bases and J by 7 bases, leaving 16 bases between them. The CDR3 loop is CASSVRGGIGEAFF. The CDR3 DNA reads as TGTGCCAGCAGTGTACGCGGGGGCATTGGTGAAGCTTTCTTT.

This chain links TRBV3-1 (or the pseudogene TRBV3-2) with TRBJ1-3; the D is unclear. Per germline, CDR1 LGHDT and CDR2 YNNKEL (reference sequence). V was trimmed by 1 base and J by 13 bases, leaving 11 bases between them. The CDR3 consists of 12 residues. CDR3 in amino acids: CASSQVNGKIYF. The CDR3 region has the DNA TGTGCCAGCAGCCAAGTCAACGGGAAGATATATTTT.